These 24 T cell receptor beta chains came from one sample sequenced in a study of T-cell memory formation after mild COVID-19. TCRdb re-derived calls from the 5' RACE reads in MiXCR, one entry per CDR3 protein. The sample has some 130,000 distinct CDR3 sequences; about 15% are singletons. Sequencing used PBMCs or a T cell subset sorted from them (not recorded which). Receptor source: an adult woman who had mild COVID-19 (a few samples of this study predate the infection). Cell type and time point are not known.

J is TRBJ2-2 and V is TRBV27; a weak D match, TRBD2 (6 bases). The CDR3 has 14 residues. Germline V gives CDR1 MNHEY, CDR2 SMNVEV (reference sequence). Trimming removed 6 bases from V and 6 bases from J, with 14 bases in between. The CDR3 DNA reads as TGTGCCAGCAGCCGCCCAGGAGGGGCCGGGGAGCTGTTTTTT. This codes for CASSRPGGAGELFF.

This clonotype turned up a few times. The CDR3, as DNA: TGCGCCAGCAGCCTCGGACAGGGGGAGGCCAATGAGCAGTTCTTC. It specifies CASSLGQGEANEQFF. The chain has TRBV5-1 and TRBJ2-1, with 10 positions matching TRBD1. Germline V CDR1 and CDR2: SGHRS, YFSETQ. CDR3 length: 15 residues. Trimming at V came to 4 bases and at J to 6 bases, leaving 7 bases not matched to a gene.

This clonotype came up a few times. This chain joins TRBV12-3 or TRBV12-4 and TRBJ2-7; D is perhaps TRBD1 or TRBD2 (5 bases each). The germline V and J ends were trimmed by 1 base and 2 bases, with 6 bases remaining between them. The CDR3 runs to 13 residues. The CDR3 sequence is CASSLGGTYEQYF. As DNA, the CDR3 is TGTGCCAGCAGTTTAGGGGGGACCTACGAGCAGTACTTC.

This clonotype has more than one count but fewer than ten. V and J are TRBV7-9 and TRBJ2-1; no clear D. The germline V gene has CDR1 SEHNR and CDR2 FQNEAQ (reference sequence). The CDR3 is 16 amino acids. V lost 1 base and J 5 bases, leaving 15 bases between the germline ends. CDR3 sequence reads: CASSLEVVGFNNEQFF. CDR3 DNA sequence: TGTGCCAGCAGCTTAGAGGTTGTAGGGTTCAACAATGAGCAGTTCTTC.

This sequence joins TRBV4-3 and TRBJ1-3; D is unclear. The ends were cut back, 5 bases at V and 3 bases at J, with 14 bases in the middle. The V gene's germline CDR1 is LGHNA and CDR2 YSLEER. This CDR3 has 15 amino acids. CDR3 in amino acids: CASSSHASDGNTIYF. DNA for the CDR3: TGCGCCAGCAGCTCCCACGCCTCGGATGGAAACACCATATATTTT.

The chain combines TRBV12-3 or TRBV12-4 with TRBJ2-7; D uncertain. The CDR3 covers 10 residues. The ends were cut back, 6 bases at V and 6 bases at J, with 6 bases in the middle. CDR3 sequence: CASRRCEQYF. The CDR3 coding sequence is TGTGCCAGCAGACGCTGCGAGCAGTACTTC.

This clonotype appeared a few times. The rearrangement links TRBV2 to TRBJ2-3, with D perhaps matching TRBD1 (5 bases). Germline V lookup: CDR1 SNHLY, CDR2 FYNNEI. This CDR3 contains 15 residues. Trimming took off 7 bases at V and 0 bases at J, with 14 bases between the two ends. The CDR3 loop is CASKGADTSTDTQYF. The CDR3 DNA follows: TGTGCCAGCAAAGGGGCAGACACTAGCACAGATACGCAGTATTTT. The variable domain in full, completed from reference TRBV2 and TRBJ2-3, reads EPEVTQTPSHQVTQMGQEVILRCVPISNHLYFYWYRQILGQKVEFLVSFYNNEISEKSEIFDDQFSVERPDGSNFTLKIRSTKLEDSAMYFCASKGADTSTDTQYFGPGTRLTVL.

This clonotype was seen only a few times. This chain links TRBV5-4 with TRBJ1-2; unclear D gene. Germline V gene lookup returns CDR1 SGHNT and CDR2 YYREEE (reference sequence). The V and J ends lost 3 bases and 5 bases respectively, with 11 bases between them. The CDR3 extends over 13 amino acids. CDR3 loop: CASSSLGDYGYTF. The CDR3 DNA reads TGTGCCAGCAGCTCATTGGGTGATTATGGCTACACCTTC.

This CDR3 reads CASSLWVAGTDTQYF. CDR3 DNA sequence: TGTGCCAGCAGCTTATGGGTAGCGGGCACAGATACGCAGTATTTT. The chain is built from TRBV7-8 and TRBJ2-3; weak D call: TRBD2 (6 bases). CDR1 is SGHVS, CDR2 FQNEAQ, per germline. The ends were cut back, 2 bases at V and 1 base at J, with 10 bases in the middle. The CDR3 sequence is 15 residues long.

This clonotype was seen a handful of times. The chain uses TRBV2 and TRBJ1-2, with 8 bases lining up with TRBD1. The CDR3 contains 13 residues. CDR1 and CDR2 (germline): SNHLY, FYNNEI. V lost 8 bases, J lost 5 bases, and 7 bases stayed unmatched. This chain's CDR3 is CASLEGQGYGYTF. The CDR3, as DNA: TGTGCCAGCTTAGAAGGACAGGGATATGGCTACACCTTC. Together with reference TRBV2 and TRBJ1-2, the CDR3 gives the full variable domain: EPEVTQTPSHQVTQMGQEVILRCVPISNHLYFYWYRQILGQKVEFLVSFYNNEISEKSEIFDDQFSVERPDGSNFTLKIRSTKLEDSAMYFCASLEGQGYGYTFGSGTRLTVV.

The gene calls are TRBV20-1 and TRBJ2-5, with TRBD1 as a possible D gene (6 bases). Germline V gives CDR1 DFQATT, CDR2 SNEGSKA (reference sequence). The CDR3 consists of 11 residues. Trimming shortened V by 5 bases and J by 4 bases, and 8 bases separated the two germline ends. CDR3 DNA sequence: TGCAGTGCTTCAGGGGTAGAGACCCAGTACTTC. Translation gives CSASGVETQYF.

This clonotype was seen a few times. V and J are TRBV5-4 and TRBJ1-6; 9 bases map to TRBD1. The V and J ends lost 0 bases and 7 bases, in that order; junction bases with no gene match: 5. CDR3 length equals 16 residues. The V gene's germline CDR1 is SGHNT and CDR2 YYREEE (reference sequence). The CDR3 coding sequence is TGTGCCAGCAGCTTGGACAGGGGGCAACTGAATTCACCCCTCCACTTT. Translating gives CASSLDRGQLNSPLHF.

This clonotype was picked up a small number of times. The rearrangement joins TRBV20-1 to TRBJ2-2, with 11 bases lining up with TRBD1. With 6 bases clipped from V and 7 bases from J, the junction kept 7 bases outside the gene matches. CDR3 size: 14 residues. Per germline, CDR1 DFQATT and CDR2 SNEGSKA (reference sequence). The CDR3 reads CSAPGTGGIGELFF. The DNA of the CDR3 is TGCAGTGCCCCCGGGACAGGGGGGATCGGGGAGCTGTTTTTT.

This clonotype was found many times. The chain joins TRBV7-2 to TRBJ2-5, with no clear D. The V end lost 2 bases, the J end lost 0 bases, and 10 bases lay between the germline ends. Germline V gene lookup returns CDR1 SGHTA and CDR2 FQGNSA. CDR3 length: 15 residues. In nucleotides, the CDR3 is TGTGCCAGCAGCTTATTTCCGGGCAACCAAGAGACCCAGTACTTC. The encoded protein is CASSLFPGNQETQYF.

V and J are TRBV9 and TRBJ2-1; a possible D gene is TRBD1 (5 bases). Germline lookup yields CDR1 SGDLS and CDR2 YYNGEE. The CDR3 is 15 amino acids. The V and J ends lost 0 bases and 2 bases respectively, with 9 bases between them. Here the CDR3 reads CASSVDTGPYNEQFF. The CDR3 nucleotides are TGTGCCAGCAGCGTAGATACAGGCCCCTACAATGAGCAGTTCTTC.

V usage is TRBV7-9 and J usage is TRBJ2-3, with TRBD2 as a possible D gene (6 bases). Trimming cost V 5 bases and J 2 bases, with 14 bases left between them. The CDR3 loop spans 15 amino acids. In germline, CDR1 is SEHNR, CDR2 FQNEAQ (reference sequence). CDR3 amino acids: CASSTRGTYTDTQYF. The CDR3 DNA reads TGTGCCAGCAGCACCCGGGGGACCTACACAGATACGCAGTATTTT.

The rearrangement uses TRBV4-3 and TRBJ2-7; either TRBD1 or TRBD2 may supply D (5 bases each). V lost 0 bases and J lost 7, with 13 bases in between. The germline V gene encodes CDR1 LGHNA and CDR2 YSLEER. This CDR3 spans 14 amino acids. Written as DNA, the CDR3 is TGCGCCAGCAGCCAAGATGGGGGTGGCAGAGAGCAGTACTTC. Translating it yields CASSQDGGGREQYF.

This clonotype was observed a few times. The chain uses TRBV9 and TRBJ2-5; D may be TRBD1 or TRBD2 (5 bases each). Trimming removed 0 bases from V and 6 bases from J, with 9 bases in between. Germline lookup yields CDR1 SGDLS and CDR2 YYNGEE. This CDR3 comprises 13 residues. CDR3 coding DNA: TGTGCCAGCAGCGTAGGGGGGATAAAGACCCAGTACTTC. This sequence encodes CASSVGGIKTQYF.

The rearrangement links TRBV20-1 to TRBJ1-2, with D perhaps matching TRBD1 (6 bases). Germline CDR1 reads DFQATT; CDR2 reads SNEGSKA (reference sequence). The CDR3 spans 13 residues. DNA of the CDR3: TGCAGCCCGCAGGGAGGGGGGGGCGGTGGCTACACCTTC. It yields the protein CSPQGGGGGGYTF.

There are a few counts of this clonotype. The V gene is TRBV5-1, the J gene TRBJ2-1; 7 bases are a match to TRBD1. Trimming removed 3 bases from V and 0 bases from J; junction bases left unmatched: 3. Looked up from germline, CDR1 is SGHRS and CDR2 is YFSETQ. CDR3 length equals 15 residues. Here the CDR3 reads CASSSGQSSYNEQFF. Written as DNA, the CDR3 is TGCGCCAGCAGCTCGGGACAGAGCTCCTACAATGAGCAGTTCTTC.

In its sample, this clonotype was seen a few times. CDR3 sequence: CASSLEGLANYGYTF. The DNA of the CDR3 is TGCGCCAGCAGCTTGGAGGGGCTGGCTAACTATGGCTACACCTTC. The genes are TRBV5-1 and TRBJ1-2, with TRBD1 as a possible D gene (5 bases). V was cut by 0 bases and J by 0 bases, with 9 bases left in between. The CDR3 spans 15 residues. Germline V lookup: CDR1 SGHRS, CDR2 YFSETQ. Full variable domain (remainder filled in from reference TRBV5-1 and TRBJ1-2): KAGVTQTPRYLIKTRGQQVTLSCSPISGHRSVSWYQQTPGQGLQFLFEYFSETQRNKGNFPGRFSGRQFSNSRSEMNVSTLELGDSALYLCASSLEGLANYGYTFGSGTRLTVV.

This clonotype was counted only a few times. V and J are TRBV29-1 and TRBJ2-7, with 11 bases lining up with TRBD1. The length of the CDR3 is 15 residues. V lost 3 bases and J lost 2; bases outside the gene matches: 6. In germline, CDR1 is SQVTM, CDR2 ANQGSEA. CDR3 sequence: CSVDWAGQGAYEQYF. In DNA, the CDR3 is TGCAGCGTTGATTGGGCGGGACAGGGGGCCTACGAGCAGTACTTC.

The rearrangement joins TRBV5-1 to TRBJ2-7; D assignment may be TRBD1 or TRBD2 (5 bases each). Trimming took 0 bases from V and 3 from J, leaving 19 bases between them. The length of the CDR3 is 17 residues. Germline loops: CDR1 SGHRS, CDR2 YFSETQ. In DNA form, the CDR3 reads TGCGCCAGCAGCTTGGTAGGGGACCTAGGTATGGACTACGAGCAGTACTTC. Residues: CASSLVGDLGMDYEQYF.

The gene calls are TRBV5-4 and TRBJ1-1; D gene unclear. Germline V gives CDR1 SGHNT, CDR2 YYREEE (reference sequence). Trimming shortened V by 1 base and J by 3 bases, and 10 bases separated the two germline ends. This CDR3 region has 14 residues. The CDR3 bases are TGTGCCAGCAGCTTGAACGGGGATGACACTGAAGCTTTCTTT. Translating gives CASSLNGDDTEAFF.